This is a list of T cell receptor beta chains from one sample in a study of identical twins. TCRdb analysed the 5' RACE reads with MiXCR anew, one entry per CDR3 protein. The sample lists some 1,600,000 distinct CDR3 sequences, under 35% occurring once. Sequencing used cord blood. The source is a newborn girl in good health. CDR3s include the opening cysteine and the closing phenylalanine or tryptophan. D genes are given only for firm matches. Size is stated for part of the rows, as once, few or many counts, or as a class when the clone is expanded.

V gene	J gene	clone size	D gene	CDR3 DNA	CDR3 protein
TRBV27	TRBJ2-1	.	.	TGTGCCAGGTACTCCTACAATGAGCAGTTCTTC	CARYSYNEQFF
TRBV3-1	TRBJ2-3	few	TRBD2	TGTGCCAGCAGCCGCCTAGCGGGGGTAAGGGGCACAGATACGCAGTATTTT	CASSRLAGVRGTDTQYF
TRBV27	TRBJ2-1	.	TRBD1	TGTGCCAGCAGTCACCTCGCCTTCACAGGGGGCGCAAGGAATGAGCAGTTCTTC	CASSHLAFTGGARNEQFF
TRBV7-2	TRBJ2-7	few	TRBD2	TGTGCCAGCAGCTTAGTAGCCGGGACTAGCGGCCCCTACGAGCAGTACTTC	CASSLVAGTSGPYEQYF
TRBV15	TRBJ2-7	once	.	TGTGCCACCAGCAGAGATAGGGGCTCCTCCCGTTACAATGAGCAGTACTTC	CATSRDRGSSRYNEQYF
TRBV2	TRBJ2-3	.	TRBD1	TGTGCCAGCAGCCGCGGACAGGGGAACACAGATACGCAGTATTTT	CASSRGQGNTDTQYF
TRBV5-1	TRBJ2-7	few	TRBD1	TGCGCCAGCAGCTTCAGGATGGACAGGGGCCAGTACGAGCAGTACTTC	CASSFRMDRGQYEQYF
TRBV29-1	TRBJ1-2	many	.	TGCAGCGTTAAAACCGGGACCGGGGCCTATGGCTACACCTTC	CSVKTGTGAYGYTF
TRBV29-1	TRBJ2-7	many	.	TGCAGCGTTGAGTCCGTGCGTCTCGAGCAGTACTTC	CSVESVRLEQYF
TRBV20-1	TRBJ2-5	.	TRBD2	TGCAGTGCTAGGGATACTAGCGGGGCGTTTCTAGAGACCCAGTACTTC	CSARDTSGAFLETQYF
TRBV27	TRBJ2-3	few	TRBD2	TGTGCCAGCAGTTCGGGTCGGGAGGCAGATACGCAGTATTTT	CASSSGREADTQYF
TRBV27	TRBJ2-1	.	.	TGTGCCAGCAGTTCCCGGACTAAGACCTACAATGAGCAGTTCTTC	CASSSRTKTYNEQFF
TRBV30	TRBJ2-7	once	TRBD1	TGTGCCCTGACAGGGGGCTACGAGCAGTACTTC	CALTGGYEQYF
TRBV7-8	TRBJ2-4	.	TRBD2	TGTGCCAGCAGCTTCGGGGCGGGGGGACTAGCACCTATAGCCAAAAACATTCAGTACTTC	CASSFGAGGLAPIAKNIQYF
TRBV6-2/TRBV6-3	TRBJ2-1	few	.	TGTGCCAGCAGTTACAGTTGGAAAGATTACAATGAGCAGTTCTTC	CASSYSWKDYNEQFF
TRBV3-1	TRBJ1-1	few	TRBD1	TGTGCCAGCAGCCAAGATCTTACAGGGGGGACTGAAGCTTTCTTT	CASSQDLTGGTEAFF
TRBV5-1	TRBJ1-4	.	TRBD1	TGCGCCAGCAGCTCCCTCGACAGGGGAGATGAAAAACTGTTTTTT	CASSSLDRGDEKLFF
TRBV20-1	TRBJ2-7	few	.	TGCAGTGCTAGCAAGGGGAAATACTACGAGCAGTACTTC	CSASKGKYYEQYF
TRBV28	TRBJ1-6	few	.	TGTGCCAGCAGTTTACTGAACCAGGGTTTGATAAACCGACGGGACCTCCACTTT	CASSLLNQGLINRRDLHF
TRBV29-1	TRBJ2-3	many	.	TGCAGCGTTGCCCCCCGGGGATCTAGCACAGATACGCAGTATTTT	CSVAPRGSSTDTQYF